This T cell receptor beta chain was recorded in a study of shared clonotypes between healthy human individuals. Study at large: The cohort comprised a couple of women and a few men. Their ages spanned 18 to 49 years. Three plates were used per donor for CD4 naive, three for CD4 memory, two for CD8 naive and one for CD8 memory.

With V trimmed by 5 bases and J by 6 bases, 7 bases remained unmatched. Germline CDR1 is SEHNR and CDR2 is FQNEAQ (reference sequence). CDR3 length: 15 residues. Clones were sequenced by immunoSEQ multiplex PCR, and TCRdb holds only the in-frame ones, with some missing. The profile covers over a million clones, with more than 75% appearing a single time and approximately 0.52% taken by the ten largest. The receptor was isolated from a man between 18 and 29 years old in good health. Some clones in this sample may be carry-over from other donors' samples. The rearrangement links TRBV7-9 to TRBJ2-3; 11 bases line up with TRBD2. Sequenced: memory CD4+ T cells from PBMCs. The subset denotes: CD45RA-negative fraction. This CDR3 is CASSPTSGRTDTQYF. For the CDR3, the DNA is TGTGCCAGCAGCCCAACTAGCGGGAGAACGGATACGCAGTATTTT. Using reference TRBV7-9 and TRBJ2-3 for the parts outside the CDR3, the full variable domain is DTGVSQNPRHKITKRGQNVTFRCDPISEHNRLYWYRQTLGQGPEFLTYFQNEAQLEKSRLLSDRFSAERPKGSFSTLEIQRTEQGDSAMYLCASSPTSGRTDTQYFGPGTRLTVL.